The next 25 T cell receptor beta chains were all read from a single sample in a study of vaccination and CD4 T cells after COVID-19. As to treatment: roughly 10-day PBMC culture with coronavirus spike peptide pools or control peptides (ViraFEST assay). These receptors are not linked to any known antigen. The Oncomine TCR Beta short-read assay was applied to DNA of cultured CD4+ T cells. Via MiXCR, TCRdb re-called the PCR reads, giving one row per CDR3 protein. The sample holds about 16,000 distinct CDR3 sequences, 35% seen once. Sequences were obtained from cultured CD4+ T cells from blood. Every receptor here comes from a human donor with COVID-19.

This chain links TRBV28 with TRBJ2-1; perhaps D is TRBD1 or TRBD2 (5 bases each). The CDR3 has 12 amino acids. Germline-derived CDR1 and CDR2 are MDHEN and SYDVKM. The V end was cut by 2 bases, the J end by 8 bases, with 7 bases between. This CDR3 reads CASSLMGDEQFF. In DNA form, the CDR3 reads TGTGCCAGCAGTTTAATGGGGGATGAGCAGTTCTTC.

The chain carries TRBV11-3 and TRBJ2-3; TRBD2 agrees at 7 bases. Germline loops: CDR1 SGHNT, CDR2 YENEEA. This CDR3 is 14 amino acids long. Germline trimming cut 5 bases from V and 5 bases from J; bases unmatched to any gene: 7. This chain's CDR3 is CASSLGGSLDTQYF. The CDR3 nucleotides are TGTGCCAGCAGCCTCGGCGGGAGTTTAGATACGCAGTATTTT.

In this sample, this clonotype turned up a few times. J is TRBJ1-1 and V is TRBV10-3; D gene ambiguous. The germline V gene encodes CDR1 ENHRY and CDR2 SYGVKD. The length of the CDR3 is 12 residues. Trimming cost V 3 bases and J 8 bases, with 10 bases left between them. The DNA for the CDR3 is TGTGCCATCAGTGAAACGGCAGACGAAGCTTTCTTT. This encodes CAISETADEAFF.

The chain is built from TRBV10-1 and TRBJ2-3; D may match TRBD1 or TRBD2 (5 bases each). The CDR3 runs 13 residues. Germline CDR1 WNHNN, CDR2 SYGVQD (reference sequence). Trimming removed 1 base at V and 8 bases at J, with 10 bases between. The CDR3: CASSELRGGTQYF. For the CDR3, the DNA is TGCGCCAGCAGTGAGTTGAGGGGCGGTACGCAGTATTTT.

Concerning this clonotype: The junction and the germline gene differ at one end; a read error may be behind it. This sequence joins TRBV6-2 or TRBV6-3 and TRBJ2-3, with 10 bases that match TRBD2. The CDR3 totals 17 residues. Germline CDR1 and CDR2: MNHEY and SVGEGT. The CDR3 protein is CTSSYSPLAGVADTQYF. Here the CDR3 DNA reads TGTACCAGCAGTTACTCGCCTCTAGCGGGGGTGGCAGATACGCAGTATTTT.

This clonotype was detected a few times. The rearrangement joins TRBV6-1 to TRBJ1-2; 8 bases align to TRBD1. The CDR3 has 15 residues. V lost 7 bases, J lost 4 bases, and 11 bases stayed unmatched. Germline V gene lookup returns CDR1 MNHNS and CDR2 SASEGT. The CDR3 region is CASTRSRQGSYGYTF. As DNA, the CDR3 is TGTGCCAGCACCCGCTCCCGACAGGGGAGCTATGGCTACACCTTC.

The sample holds a few counts of this clonotype. The CDR3 is CASSDSFYGYTF. The CDR3 DNA is TGCGCCAGCAGCGACAGTTTCTATGGCTACACCTTC. V is TRBV5-1 and J is TRBJ1-2; tentative D call: TRBD1 (5 bases). V was shortened by 4 bases and J by 4 bases, with 8 bases between the two germline ends. The V gene's germline CDR1 is SGHRS and CDR2 YFSETQ. This CDR3 is built from 12 residues. Full variable domain (missing parts from reference TRBV5-1 and TRBJ1-2): KAGVTQTPRYLIKTRGQQVTLSCSPISGHRSVSWYQQTPGQGLQFLFEYFSETQRNKGNFPGRFSGRQFSNSRSEMNVSTLELGDSALYLCASSDSFYGYTFGSGTRLTVV.

This clonotype was recorded a few times. The chain couples TRBV10-3 to TRBJ1-3; D unresolved. CDR1 is ENHRY, CDR2 SYGVKD, per germline. The ends were cut back, 10 bases at V and 4 bases at J, with 8 bases in the middle. The CDR3 runs to 11 residues. CDR3: CASKGGNTIYF. CDR3 coding DNA: TGTGCCAGTAAGGGCGGAAACACCATATATTTT.

The chain links TRBV28 to TRBJ1-2; D is possibly TRBD1 (5 bases). Germline assignment: CDR1 MDHEN and CDR2 SYDVKM. The germline V and J ends were trimmed by 2 bases and 6 bases, with 16 bases remaining between them. There are 15 residues in the CDR3. CDR3 coding DNA: TGTGCCAGCAGTTTAGGGGGAACCGGAGTTGATGGCTACACCTTC. It codes for CASSLGGTGVDGYTF.

By frequency in the sample, this clonotype is medium-sized. The chain employs TRBV27 and TRBJ2-5; 11 bases are shared with TRBD1. Unmatched junction bases numbered 6, after V lost 4 bases and J lost 5 bases. The CDR3 is made up of 15 amino acids. From germline, CDR1 is MNHEY and CDR2 SMNVEV (reference sequence). This chain's CDR3 is CASSSGTGGVETQYF. CDR3 DNA: TGTGCCAGCAGTTCCGGGACAGGGGGTGTGGAGACCCAGTACTTC.

The sample holds a few counts of this clonotype. The V gene is TRBV5-4, the J gene TRBJ2-2, with TRBD1 as a possible D gene (7 bases). CDR1 and CDR2 (germline): SGHNT, YYREEE (reference sequence). Trimming shortened V by 0 bases and J by 4 bases, and 13 bases separated the two germline ends. The CDR3 consists of 16 residues. The CDR3 spells CASSLDAGGSTGELFF. The CDR3 bases are TGTGCCAGCAGCTTGGATGCAGGGGGGAGCACCGGGGAGCTGTTTTTT. Combining the CDR3 with reference TRBV5-4 and TRBJ2-2 gives the whole variable domain ETGVTQSPTHLIKTRGQQVTLRCSSQSGHNTVSWYQQALGQGPQFIFQYYREEENGRGNFPPRFSGLQFPNYSSELNVNALELDDSALYLCASSLDAGGSTGELFFGEGSRLTVL.

The rearrangement joins TRBV20-1 to TRBJ2-1; a weak D match, TRBD2 (6 bases). The germline gives CDR1 DFQATT, CDR2 SNEGSKA (reference sequence). The CDR3 totals 13 residues. With 6 bases removed from V and 2 bases from J, the gap between germline ends came to 11 bases. The CDR3: CSAPPGAYNEQFF. The CDR3 coding sequence is TGCAGTGCCCCACCGGGAGCCTACAATGAGCAGTTCTTC.

This clonotype was seen a few times. The rearrangement links TRBV20-1 to TRBJ2-7; a weak D match, TRBD2 (5 bases). This CDR3 is built from 13 residues. In germline, CDR1 is DFQATT, CDR2 SNEGSKA (reference sequence). The V and J ends lost 3 bases and 11 bases respectively, with 20 bases between them. The CDR3 region is CSASQQSGPWEYF. The CDR3 nucleotides read TGCAGTGCTAGTCAACAGAGCGGCCCTTGGGAGTACTTC.

This chain connects TRBV18 to TRBJ1-5; D may be TRBD1 (5 bases). The V gene's germline CDR1 is KGHSH and CDR2 LQKENI. CDR3 size: 16 residues. V lost 3 bases and J 9 bases, leaving 21 bases between the germline ends. The CDR3 sequence: CASSPLPQQVPSPQHF. The CDR3 DNA is TGTGCCAGCTCACCCCTCCCCCAACAGGTCCCATCGCCCCAGCATTTT.

The sample holds a few counts of this clonotype. V gene TRBV20-1 combines with J gene TRBJ2-7; D not certain. This CDR3 contains 13 residues. CDR1 is DFQATT, CDR2 SNEGSKA, per germline (reference sequence). The CDR3 nucleotides are TGCAGGCCACAAGCAGATGGGGACTACGAGCAGTACTTC. Translated: CRPQADGDYEQYF.

The chain recombines TRBV28 with TRBJ1-6; perhaps TRBD1 as D (5 bases). This CDR3 has 14 amino acids. V shed 10 bases and J shed 9 bases, with 19 bases lying between them. From germline, CDR1 is MDHEN and CDR2 SYDVKM. The CDR3 sequence is CATGGSQRISPLHF. CDR3 nucleotide sequence: TGTGCCACGGGGGGGTCCCAACGGATTTCACCCCTCCACTTT. The whole variable domain, remainder taken from reference TRBV28 and TRBJ1-6, is DVKVTQSSRYLVKRTGEKVFLECVQDMDHENMFWYRQDPGLGLRLIYFSYDVKMKEKGDIPEGYSVSREKKERFSLILESASTNQTSMYLCATGGSQRISPLHFGNGTRLTVT.

This clonotype is a singleton in its sample. Germline is not matched at one junction end, which may reflect a read error. The CDR3 spells CASSVDRGLIGFTF. CDR3 DNA: TGTGCCAGCAGCGTCGACAGGGGGCTAATAGGCTTCACCTTC. The rearrangement joins TRBV7-2 to TRBJ1-2; TRBD1 matches at 10 bases. The germline gives CDR1 SGHTA, CDR2 FQGNSA. This CDR3 has 14 amino acids.

V is TRBV18 and J is TRBJ1-2; D remains ambiguous. The CDR3 spans 14 residues. Trimming pared 0 bases from V and 3 bases from J, leaving 8 bases between. Per the germline V gene, CDR1 is KGHSH and CDR2 is LQKENI. CDR3 region: CASSPPVPDYGYTF. In DNA form, the CDR3 reads TGTGCCAGCTCACCACCAGTCCCTGACTATGGCTACACCTTC.

As DNA, the CDR3 is TGTGCCAGCAAACCCCTAGCGGGGCCCTACGAGCAGTACTTC. Protein sequence: CASKPLAGPYEQYF. V usage is TRBV7-6 and J usage is TRBJ2-7; 9 bases are a match to TRBD2. Germline CDR1 SGHVS, CDR2 FNYEAQ. Trimming took 7 bases from V and 2 from J; bases not matched to a gene: 6. CDR3 size: 14 residues.

A few counts support this clonotype. This rearrangement joins TRBV7-2 to TRBJ1-1; TRBD1 is a possible D gene (5 bases). This CDR3 is built from 15 residues. Germline V CDR1 and CDR2: SGHTA, FQGNSA. V lost 0 bases to trimming and J lost 1 base, with 9 bases between them. The CDR3 DNA reads as TGTGCCAGCAGCTTAGCGGGACTTTCGAACACTGAAGCTTTCTTT. It is translated as CASSLAGLSNTEAFF.

V and J are TRBV6-1 and TRBJ1-5, with 10 positions matching TRBD1. Germline V gene sequence: CDR1 MNHNS, CDR2 SASEGT. CDR3 length equals 13 residues. After removal of 7 bases from V and 5 bases from J, the junction contained 2 bases not matched to a gene. CDR3 coding DNA: TGTGCCAGCAACGACAGGGGGCATCAGCCCCAGCATTTT. Protein sequence: CASNDRGHQPQHF.

The chain recombines TRBV5-1 with TRBJ1-3; no reliable D call. This CDR3 spans 15 amino acids. V was shortened by 1 base and J by 0 bases, with 8 bases between the two germline ends. The germline V gene has CDR1 SGHRS and CDR2 YFSETQ. The CDR3 DNA reads as TGCGCCAGCAGCTTGCGGGCAGGCTCTGGAAACACCATATATTTT. Translated: CASSLRAGSGNTIYF.

V usage is TRBV19 and J usage is TRBJ2-7; TRBD2 agrees at 7 bases. The CDR3 is made up of 15 amino acids. In germline, CDR1 is LNHDA, CDR2 SQIVND (reference sequence). After removal of 3 bases from V and 6 bases from J, the junction contained 11 bases not matched to a gene. The CDR3 nucleotides read TGTGCCAGTAGTATGGTTGGCGGGGGTTTGAGCGAGCAGTACTTC. Translating gives CASSMVGGGLSEQYF.

This clonotype is large. The chain recombines TRBV20-1 with TRBJ1-5; 8 bases agree with TRBD1. Per the germline V gene, CDR1 is DFQATT and CDR2 is SNEGSKA (reference sequence). V lost 0 bases to trimming and J lost 2 bases; unmatched junction nucleotides: 3. CDR3 size: 15 residues. The CDR3: CSARDTGGGNQPQHF. The CDR3 region has the DNA TGCAGTGCTAGAGATACAGGGGGGGGCAATCAGCCCCAGCATTTT.

This sequence joins TRBV7-9 and TRBJ2-1; D ambiguous. This CDR3 is built from 13 residues. CDR1 and CDR2 from the germline V gene are SEHNR and FQNEAQ (reference sequence). The germline V and J ends were trimmed by 3 bases and 8 bases, with 11 bases remaining between them. The CDR3 sequence: CASSLAGSHEQFF. CDR3 nucleotide sequence: TGTGCCAGCAGCTTGGCCGGGTCGCATGAGCAGTTCTTC.